Shown below are 7 T cell receptor beta chains from a single sample sequenced in a study of blood T cells in healthy people across ages. Together with a sample-barcoded 5' primer, a J-beta primer mix was included in a second PCR lasting about 6 to 12 cycles. TCRdb reanalysed the 5' RACE reads using MiXCR and keeps one entry per CDR3 protein. Of about 800,000 distinct CDR3 sequences in the sample, 20% to 30% were seen once. This same sample was also taken into another study, of T cells of mothers and their children.

The specimen was blood. The receptor set was obtained from a boy aged 5 to 17 in good health.

This chain joins TRBV3-1 and TRBJ1-3; D might be TRBD1 (5 bases). Germline CDR1 is LGHDT and CDR2 is YNNKEL (reference sequence). Trimming took 5 bases from V and 0 from J, leaving 11 bases between them. The length of the CDR3 is 15 residues. The CDR3 region has the DNA TGTGCCAGCAGCGACGGGACCCTCTCTGGAAACACCATATATTTT. It is translated as CASSDGTLSGNTIYF.

The chain recombines TRBV11-1 with TRBJ2-1; 9 bases map to TRBD1. V lost 5 bases and J lost 8; bases outside the gene matches: 10. Germline loops: CDR1 SGHAT, CDR2 FQDESV (reference sequence). This CDR3 comprises 15 residues. The CDR3 spells CASSLWGQGSDEQFF. Written as DNA, the CDR3 is TGTGCCAGCAGCCTCTGGGGACAGGGTAGCGATGAGCAGTTCTTC.

The chain uses TRBV7-2 and TRBJ1-1, with TRBD1 as a possible D gene (5 bases). V was shortened by 3 bases and J by 0 bases, with 8 bases between the two germline ends. CDR3 length: 14 amino acids. CDR1 is SGHTA, CDR2 FQGNSA, per germline. The CDR3 DNA sequence: TGTGCCAGCAGCTTTGGGACCCTGAACACTGAAGCTTTCTTT. Amino acids: CASSFGTLNTEAFF.

This clonotype was observed a handful of times. V usage is TRBV20-1 and J usage is TRBJ1-1, with D possibly being TRBD1 (5 bases). Trimming pared 5 bases from V and 1 base from J, leaving 23 bases between. There are 17 residues in the CDR3. The germline CDR1 and CDR2 sequences are DFQATT and SNEGSKA (reference sequence). The CDR3 nucleotides are TGCAGTGCTCCAAATACCTACCCGGGACGGCCGAACACTGAAGCTTTCTTT. As protein: CSAPNTYPGRPNTEAFF.

The V call is TRBV15, the J call TRBJ2-1; a weak D match, TRBD2 (6 bases). Looked up from germline, CDR1 is LNHNV and CDR2 is YYDKDF (reference sequence). Between the trimmed V and J ends, which lost 0 bases and 10 bases, there was a span of 13 bases. The length of the CDR3 is 14 residues. The CDR3 loop reads CATSREAGGGEQFF. The CDR3 region has the DNA TGTGCCACCAGCAGAGAGGCCGGGGGAGGCGAGCAGTTCTTC. The full variable domain, rest sourced from reference TRBV15 and TRBJ2-1, is DAMVIQNPRYQVTQFGKPVTLSCSQTLNHNVMYWYQQKSSQAPKLLFHYYDKDFNNEADTPDNFQSRRPNTSFCFLDIRSPGLGDTAMYLCATSREAGGGEQFFGPGTRLTVL.

The V and J genes are TRBV4-3 and TRBJ2-7; TRBD1 matches at 9 bases. There are 17 residues in the CDR3. Germline values: CDR1 LGHNA, CDR2 YSLEER. Germline trimming cut 6 bases from V and 4 bases from J; bases unmatched to any gene: 16. The CDR3 spells CASRHEGTGPSSYEQYF. The CDR3 DNA reads TGCGCCAGCAGGCACGAAGGGACAGGGCCGTCCTCGTACGAGCAGTACTTC.

The chain combines TRBV2 with TRBJ2-7; 8 bases are a match to TRBD1. V lost 4 bases, J lost 3 bases, and 5 bases stayed unmatched. The CDR3 totals 14 residues. The germline CDR1 and CDR2 sequences are SNHLY and FYNNEI. The CDR3 sequence: CASSGQGFGYEQYF. In DNA form, the CDR3 reads TGTGCCAGCAGTGGACAGGGGTTTGGCTACGAGCAGTACTTC.